This TCR beta chain was identified during a study of T cells in Graves' hyperthyroidism and ophthalmopathy. The study, taken as a whole, reports: Peripheral blood also featured most of the thyroid clonotypes expanded above 0.001. Ophthalmopathy, as predicted by the model, came a median about seven months after the prediction. Separating ophthalmopathy from stable hyperthyroidism was achieved by a 13 V-J model.

From RNA transcripts, TCR beta CDR3 regions were amplified. The HTBI set primed first-round TCR CDR3 RT-PCR. TCRdb analysed the multiplex PCR reads with MiXCR anew, one entry per CDR3 protein. This repertoire shows 650,000 to 850,000 distinct CDR3 sequences, around 20% found once; its top ten account for 15% to 20%. Points on this clonotype: What it binds is not known.

The CDR3 has 13 residues. The germline CDR1 and CDR2 sequences are SNHLY and FYNNEI. V lost 4 bases, J lost 6 bases, and 3 bases stayed unmatched. The source of this sequence is a woman aged 45-59 years with Graves' hyperthyroidism that later progressed to Graves' ophthalmopathy. The J gene is TRBJ1-3, the V gene TRBV2, with 7 bases lining up with TRBD1. Sequenced: blood. The CDR3 coding sequence is TGTGCCAGCAGTGTTCAGGGGGAAAACACCATATATTTT. This codes for CASSVQGENTIYF.